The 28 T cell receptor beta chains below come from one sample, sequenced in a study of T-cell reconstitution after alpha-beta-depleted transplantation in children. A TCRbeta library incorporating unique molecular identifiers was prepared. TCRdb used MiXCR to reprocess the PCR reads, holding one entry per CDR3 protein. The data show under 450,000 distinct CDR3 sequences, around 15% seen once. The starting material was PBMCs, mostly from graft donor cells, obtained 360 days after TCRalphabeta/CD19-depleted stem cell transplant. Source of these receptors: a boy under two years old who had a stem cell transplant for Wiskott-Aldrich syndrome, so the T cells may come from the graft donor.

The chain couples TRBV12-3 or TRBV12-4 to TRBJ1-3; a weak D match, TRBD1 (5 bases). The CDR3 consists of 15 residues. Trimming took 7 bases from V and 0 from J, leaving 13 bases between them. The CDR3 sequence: CASTWGSFSGNTIYF. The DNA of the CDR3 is TGTGCCAGCACCTGGGGGTCCTTCTCTGGAAACACCATATATTTT.

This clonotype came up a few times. The CDR3: CASTSWGQEEKLFF. The DNA for the CDR3 is TGTGCCAGCACCTCTTGGGGACAGGAGGAAAAACTGTTTTTT. The genes are TRBV3-1 and TRBJ1-4; 8 bases are shared with TRBD1. CDR1 and CDR2 from the germline V gene are LGHDT and YNNKEL (reference sequence). This CDR3 region has 14 residues. The V segment lost 7 bases and the J segment 8 bases; nucleotides outside the gene matches: 9. The full variable domain, completed using reference TRBV3-1 and TRBJ1-4, is DTAVSQTPKYLVTQMGNDKSIKCEQNLGHDTMYWYKQDSKKFLKIMFSYNNKELIINETVPNRFSPKSPDKAHLNLHINSLELGDSAVYFCASTSWGQEEKLFFGSGTQLSVL.

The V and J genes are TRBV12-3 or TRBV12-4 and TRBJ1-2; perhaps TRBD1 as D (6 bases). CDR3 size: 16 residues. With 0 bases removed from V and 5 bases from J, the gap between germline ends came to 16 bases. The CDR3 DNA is TGTGCCAGCAGTTTAGCGCCTCGGGGGGCTGGGTATGGCTACACCTTC. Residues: CASSLAPRGAGYGYTF.

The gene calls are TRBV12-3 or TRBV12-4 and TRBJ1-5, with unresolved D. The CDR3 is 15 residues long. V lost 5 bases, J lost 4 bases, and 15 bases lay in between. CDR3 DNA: TGTGCCAGCAGTGGGGTCCGAAAAAATAATCAGCCCCAGCATTTT. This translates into CASSGVRKNNQPQHF.

The DNA of the CDR3 is TGCGCCAGCAGCTTGGAGGCAGCCCTCACAGATACGCAGTATTTT. Translated, it gives CASSLEAALTDTQYF. The V call is TRBV5-1, the J call TRBJ2-3; D is uncertain. The germline V gene encodes CDR1 SGHRS and CDR2 YFSETQ. The CDR3 loop spans 15 amino acids. Deletions cut 0 bases from V and 2 bases from J, with 10 bases between.

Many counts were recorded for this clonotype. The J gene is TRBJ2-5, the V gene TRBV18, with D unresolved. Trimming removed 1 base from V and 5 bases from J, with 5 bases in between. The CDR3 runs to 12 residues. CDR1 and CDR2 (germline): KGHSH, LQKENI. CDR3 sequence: CASSPQRETQYF. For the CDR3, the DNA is TGTGCCAGCTCACCACAGAGGGAGACCCAGTACTTC.

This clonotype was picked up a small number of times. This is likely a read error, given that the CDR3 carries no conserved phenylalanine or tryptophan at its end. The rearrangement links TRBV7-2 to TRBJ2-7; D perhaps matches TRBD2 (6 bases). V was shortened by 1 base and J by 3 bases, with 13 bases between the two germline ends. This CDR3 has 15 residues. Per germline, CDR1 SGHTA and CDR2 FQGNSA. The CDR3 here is CASSLVGSGIYEQYL. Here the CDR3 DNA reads TGTGCCAGCAGCTTAGTAGGTAGCGGTATCTACGAGCAGTACCTC.

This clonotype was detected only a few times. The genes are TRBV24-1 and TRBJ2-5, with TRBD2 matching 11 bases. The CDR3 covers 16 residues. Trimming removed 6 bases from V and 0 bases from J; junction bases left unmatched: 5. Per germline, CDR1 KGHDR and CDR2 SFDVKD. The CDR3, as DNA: TGTGCCACCAGTCCGGGACTAGCGGTGTACCAAGAGACCCAGTACTTC. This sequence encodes CATSPGLAVYQETQYF.

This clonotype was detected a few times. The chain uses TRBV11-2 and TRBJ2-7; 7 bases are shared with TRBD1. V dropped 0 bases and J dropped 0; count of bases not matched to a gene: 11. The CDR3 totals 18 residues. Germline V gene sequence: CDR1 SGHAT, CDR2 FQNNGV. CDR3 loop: CASSLEMSGTVSSYEQYF. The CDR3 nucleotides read TGTGCCAGCAGCTTAGAAATGTCCGGGACAGTGAGCTCCTACGAGCAGTACTTC.

CDR3 in DNA: TGCAGCGTTGTGGTAGAACCTCCTTACAATGAGCAGTTCTTC. This translates into CSVVVEPPYNEQFF. The chain couples TRBV29-1 to TRBJ2-1, with unresolved D. Per germline, CDR1 SQVTM and CDR2 ANQGSEA. The CDR3 has 14 residues. V lost 4 bases and J lost 4, with 14 bases in between.

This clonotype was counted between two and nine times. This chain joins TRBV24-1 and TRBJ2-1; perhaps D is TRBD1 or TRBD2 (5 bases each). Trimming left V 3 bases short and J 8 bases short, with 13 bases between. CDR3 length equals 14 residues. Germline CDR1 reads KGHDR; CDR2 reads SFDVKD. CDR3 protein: CATSDATVGDEQFF. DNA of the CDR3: TGTGCCACCAGTGATGCGACCGTGGGGGATGAGCAGTTCTTC.

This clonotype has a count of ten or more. The CDR3 here is CASSPSGGDTQYF. DNA of the CDR3: TGTGCCAGCTCACCATCGGGGGGAGATACGCAGTATTTT. The V call is TRBV18, the J call TRBJ2-3, with 7 nucleotides matching TRBD2. Germline CDR1 and CDR2: KGHSH and LQKENI. The CDR3 sequence is 13 residues long. V shed 2 bases, J shed 5 bases, and the junction held 1 base outside the gene matches.

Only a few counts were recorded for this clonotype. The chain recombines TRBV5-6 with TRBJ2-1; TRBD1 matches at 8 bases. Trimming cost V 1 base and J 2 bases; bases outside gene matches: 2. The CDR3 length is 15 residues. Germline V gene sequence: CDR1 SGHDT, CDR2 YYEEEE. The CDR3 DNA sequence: TGTGCCAGCAGCTTGCGGGACAGGCCCTACAATGAGCAGTTCTTC. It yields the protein CASSLRDRPYNEQFF.

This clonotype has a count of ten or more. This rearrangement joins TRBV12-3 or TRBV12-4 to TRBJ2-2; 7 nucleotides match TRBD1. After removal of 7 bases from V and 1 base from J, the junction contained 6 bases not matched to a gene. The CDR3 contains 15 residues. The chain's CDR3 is CASKLRTGNTGELFF. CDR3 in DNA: TGTGCCAGCAAATTGAGGACAGGGAACACCGGGGAGCTGTTTTTT.

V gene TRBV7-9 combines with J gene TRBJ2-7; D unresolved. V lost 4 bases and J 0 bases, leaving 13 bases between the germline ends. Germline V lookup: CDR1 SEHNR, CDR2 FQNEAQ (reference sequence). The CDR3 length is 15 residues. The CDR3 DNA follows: TGTGCCAGCAGCTCGTTTTCGGTGCTCTCCTACGAGCAGTACTTC. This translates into CASSSFSVLSYEQYF. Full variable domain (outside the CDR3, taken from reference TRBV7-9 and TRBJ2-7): DTGVSQNPRHKITKRGQNVTFRCDPISEHNRLYWYRQTLGQGPEFLTYFQNEAQLEKSRLLSDRFSAERPKGSFSTLEIQRTEQGDSAMYLCASSSFSVLSYEQYFGPGTRLTVT.

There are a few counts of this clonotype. CDR3 residues: CASSTGPRGQETQYF. The CDR3 region has the DNA TGCGCCAGCAGCACCGGACCGAGGGGACAAGAGACCCAGTACTTC. The J gene is TRBJ2-5, the V gene TRBV5-1; D assignment may be TRBD1 or TRBD2 (5 bases each). CDR1 is SGHRS and CDR2 is YFSETQ in the germline V gene. This CDR3 comprises 15 residues. The ends were cut back, 4 bases at V and 2 bases at J, with 15 bases in the middle.

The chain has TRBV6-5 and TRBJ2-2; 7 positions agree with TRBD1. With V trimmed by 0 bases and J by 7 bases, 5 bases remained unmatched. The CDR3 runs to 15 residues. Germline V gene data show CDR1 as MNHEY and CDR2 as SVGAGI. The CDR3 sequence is CASSYSKGAGGELFF. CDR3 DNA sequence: TGTGCCAGCAGTTACTCGAAGGGGGCGGGCGGGGAGCTGTTTTTT.

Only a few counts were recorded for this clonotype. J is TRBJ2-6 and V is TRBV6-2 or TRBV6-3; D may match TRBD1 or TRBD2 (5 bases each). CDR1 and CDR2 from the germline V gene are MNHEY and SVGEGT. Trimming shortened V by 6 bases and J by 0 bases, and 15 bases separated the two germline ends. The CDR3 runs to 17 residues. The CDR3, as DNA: TGTGCCAGCAGCGGGACCTTCCGCAACTCTGGGGCCAACGTCCTGACTTTC. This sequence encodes CASSGTFRNSGANVLTF.

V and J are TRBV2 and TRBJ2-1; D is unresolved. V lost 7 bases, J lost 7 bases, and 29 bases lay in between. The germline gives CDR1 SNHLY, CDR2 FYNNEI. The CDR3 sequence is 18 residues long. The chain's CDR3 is CASTPAGSPKWVNNEQFF. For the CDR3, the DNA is TGTGCCAGCACCCCAGCAGGTTCTCCGAAGTGGGTGAATAATGAGCAGTTCTTC.

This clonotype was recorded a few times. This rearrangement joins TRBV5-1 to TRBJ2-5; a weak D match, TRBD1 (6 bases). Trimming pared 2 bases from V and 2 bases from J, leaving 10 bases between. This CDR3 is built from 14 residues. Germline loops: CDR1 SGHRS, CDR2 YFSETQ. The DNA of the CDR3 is TGCGCCAGCAGCTTCCCCGACAGGCAAGAGACCCAGTACTTC. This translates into CASSFPDRQETQYF. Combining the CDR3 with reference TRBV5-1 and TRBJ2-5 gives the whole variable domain KAGVTQTPRYLIKTRGQQVTLSCSPISGHRSVSWYQQTPGQGLQFLFEYFSETQRNKGNFPGRFSGRQFSNSRSEMNVSTLELGDSALYLCASSFPDRQETQYFGPGTRLLVL.

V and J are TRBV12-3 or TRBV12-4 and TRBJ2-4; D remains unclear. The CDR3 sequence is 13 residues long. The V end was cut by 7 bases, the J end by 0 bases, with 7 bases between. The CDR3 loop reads CASMGTAKNIQYF. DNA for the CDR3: TGTGCCAGCATGGGTACAGCCAAAAACATTCAGTACTTC.

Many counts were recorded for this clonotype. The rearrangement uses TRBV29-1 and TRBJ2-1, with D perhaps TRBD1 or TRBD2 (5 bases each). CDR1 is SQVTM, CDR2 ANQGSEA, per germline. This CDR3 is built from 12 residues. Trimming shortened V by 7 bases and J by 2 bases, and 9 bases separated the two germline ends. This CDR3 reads CSGRDPYNEQFF. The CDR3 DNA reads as TGCAGCGGACGGGACCCCTACAATGAGCAGTTCTTC.

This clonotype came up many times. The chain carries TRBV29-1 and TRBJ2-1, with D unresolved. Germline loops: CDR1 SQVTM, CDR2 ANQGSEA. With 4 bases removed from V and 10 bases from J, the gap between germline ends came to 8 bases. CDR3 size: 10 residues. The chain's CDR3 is CSVVVVEQFF. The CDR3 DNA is TGCAGCGTTGTCGTCGTGGAGCAGTTCTTC.

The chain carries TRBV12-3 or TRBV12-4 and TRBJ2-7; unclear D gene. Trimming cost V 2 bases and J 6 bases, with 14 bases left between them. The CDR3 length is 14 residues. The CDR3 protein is CASSLQSPLREQYF. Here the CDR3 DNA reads TGTGCCAGCAGTTTACAGAGCCCGTTACGCGAGCAGTACTTC.

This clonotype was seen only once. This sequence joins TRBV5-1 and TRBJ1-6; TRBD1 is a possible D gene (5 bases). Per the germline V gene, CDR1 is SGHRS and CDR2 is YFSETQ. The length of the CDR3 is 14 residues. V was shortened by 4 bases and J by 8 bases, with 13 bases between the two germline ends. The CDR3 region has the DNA TGCGCCAGCAGCCCAGGGAAGTATGATTCACCCCTCCACTTT. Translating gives CASSPGKYDSPLHF. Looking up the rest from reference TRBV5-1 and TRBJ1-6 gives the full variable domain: KAGVTQTPRYLIKTRGQQVTLSCSPISGHRSVSWYQQTPGQGLQFLFEYFSETQRNKGNFPGRFSGRQFSNSRSEMNVSTLELGDSALYLCASSPGKYDSPLHFGNGTRLTVT.

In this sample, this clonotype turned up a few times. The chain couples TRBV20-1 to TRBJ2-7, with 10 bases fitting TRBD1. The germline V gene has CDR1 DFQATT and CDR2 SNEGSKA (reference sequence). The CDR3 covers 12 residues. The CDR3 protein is CRAGTGAYEQYF. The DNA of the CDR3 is TGCAGGGCTGGGACAGGGGCCTACGAGCAGTACTTC.

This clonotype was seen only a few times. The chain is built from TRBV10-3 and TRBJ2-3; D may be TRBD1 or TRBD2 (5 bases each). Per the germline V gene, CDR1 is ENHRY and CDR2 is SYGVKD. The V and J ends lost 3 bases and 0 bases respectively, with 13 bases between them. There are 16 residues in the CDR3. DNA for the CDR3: TGTGCCATCAGTGACGAGGGCAGGGCGAGCACAGATACGCAGTATTTT. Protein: CAISDEGRASTDTQYF.

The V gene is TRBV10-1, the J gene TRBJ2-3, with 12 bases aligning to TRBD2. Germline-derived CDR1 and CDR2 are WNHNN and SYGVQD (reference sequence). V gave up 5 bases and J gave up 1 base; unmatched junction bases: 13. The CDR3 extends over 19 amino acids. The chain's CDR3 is CASSRSLLAGGSRTDTQYF. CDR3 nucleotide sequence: TGCGCCAGCAGTAGATCTTTACTAGCGGGAGGTTCGCGCACAGATACGCAGTATTTT.